A single T cell receptor beta chain is shown here with its context. Its antigen is unidentified. The entry originates in a study of PD-L1 blockade in urothelial cancer. Study information: Bladder-origin urothelial cancer in males covered most of the roughly 29 patients. Samples came from 3 weeks, at the second dose, and 6 weeks into treatment. Overall study results and limits: Sub-median blood TCR clonality before treatment predicted longer survival.

Time point here: pretreatment peripheral blood. Each PCR had synthetic TCR analog templates added to it as a spike-in. Clones were read by immunoSEQ multiplex PCR, and TCRdb kept only the in-frame ones, dropping some. The sample includes roughly 47,000 clones, 60% to 85% of them seen just once. The sequence was obtained from a man aged 65 to 85 with urothelial cancer. The sequencing used PBMCs, collected around atezolizumab (anti-PD-L1) treatment.

CDR3 region: CASSTDWRETQYF. CDR3 nucleotides: TGTGCCAGCAGCACGGACTGGAGGGAGACCCAGTACTTC. The chain joins TRBV5-4 to TRBJ2-5; possible D gene TRBD2, 5 bases. The germline V gene encodes CDR1 SGHNT and CDR2 YYREEE (reference sequence). CDR3 length: 13 residues. V was shortened by 4 bases and J by 5 bases, with 12 bases between the two germline ends.